This record covers a single T cell receptor beta chain. TCRdb's copy holds only in-frame clones and misses some; the assay was immunoSEQ multiplex PCR. Of hundreds of thousands of clones in the sample, around four fifths were seen once. This record comes from a study of cytomegalovirus exposure and HLA in healthy donors. The V gene lost 6 bases and the J gene lost 6 bases, with 12 bases spanning the gap. This CDR3 has 14 amino acids. CDR1 is SNHLY, CDR2 FYNNEI, per germline. What was sequenced was PBMCs. This rearrangement joins TRBV2 to TRBJ1-6; possible D gene TRBD1, 6 bases. The sequence was collected from a young woman in good health and CMV-seronegative. The CDR3 DNA is TGTGCCAGCAGAGAGGACAGCTTTAATTCACCCCTCCACTTT. Amino acids: CASREDSFNSPLHF.